The T cell receptor (beta chain) described here comes from a study of shared clonotypes between healthy human individuals. Overall study context: CD4 naive cells filled three plates per donor, CD4 memory three, CD8 naive two and CD8 memory one.

Authors' data handling: ImmunoSEQ junction-only sequences lacked quality scores, so their filtering differed. Sequencing used immunoSEQ multiplex PCR; TCRdb keeps in-frame clones, though not all of them. V and J calls and clone size are copied from that table; D and trimming were computed from the DNA. The table includes 2,500,000 or so clones, 93% detected once. V lost 1 base and J 4 bases, leaving 13 bases between the germline ends. The CDR3 has 15 residues. Germline values: CDR1 LNHDA, CDR2 SQIVND (reference sequence). This TCR was sampled from a man aged 18 to 30 in good health. Some clones in this sample may be carry-over from other donors' samples. Sequences were obtained from naive CD4+ T cells from PBMCs. The subset: CD45RA+ positively selected. The rearrangement links TRBV19 to TRBJ1-2; perhaps TRBD1 as D (6 bases). The CDR3 here is CASSIAGRGLYGYTF. In DNA form, the CDR3 reads TGTGCCAGTAGTATAGCTGGCAGGGGACTCTATGGCTACACCTTC. Full variable domain (remainder filled in from reference TRBV19 and TRBJ1-2): DGGITQSPKYLFRKEGQNVTLSCEQNLNHDAMYWYRQDPGQGLRLIYYSQIVNDFQKGDIAEGYSVSREKKESFPLTVTSAQKNPTAFYLCASSIAGRGLYGYTFGSGTRLTVV.